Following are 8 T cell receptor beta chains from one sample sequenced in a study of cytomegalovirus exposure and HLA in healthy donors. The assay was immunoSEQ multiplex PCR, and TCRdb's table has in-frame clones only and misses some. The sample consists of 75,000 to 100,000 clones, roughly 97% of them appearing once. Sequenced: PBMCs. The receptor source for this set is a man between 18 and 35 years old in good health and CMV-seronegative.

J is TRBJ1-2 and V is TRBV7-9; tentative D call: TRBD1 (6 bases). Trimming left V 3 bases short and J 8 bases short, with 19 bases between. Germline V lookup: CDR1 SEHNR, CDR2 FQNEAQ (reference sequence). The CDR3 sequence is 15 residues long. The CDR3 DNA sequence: TGTGCCAGCAGCTTTCCGGACAGTGTAACCAAGGGCTACACCTTC. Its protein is CASSFPDSVTKGYTF.

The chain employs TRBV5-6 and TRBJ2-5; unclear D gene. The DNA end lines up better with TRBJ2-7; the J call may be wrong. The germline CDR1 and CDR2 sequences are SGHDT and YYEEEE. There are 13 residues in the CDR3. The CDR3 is CASSLESSYEQYF. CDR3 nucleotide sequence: TGTGCCAGCAGCTTGGAGTCCTCCTACGAGCAGTACTTC.

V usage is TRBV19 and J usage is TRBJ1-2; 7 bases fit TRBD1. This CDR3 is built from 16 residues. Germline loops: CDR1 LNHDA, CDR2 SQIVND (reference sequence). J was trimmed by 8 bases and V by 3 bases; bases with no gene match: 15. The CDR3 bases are TGTGCCAGTAGTATGACAGGGCGAATACCTCCCTTGGGCTACACCTTC. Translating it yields CASSMTGRIPPLGYTF.

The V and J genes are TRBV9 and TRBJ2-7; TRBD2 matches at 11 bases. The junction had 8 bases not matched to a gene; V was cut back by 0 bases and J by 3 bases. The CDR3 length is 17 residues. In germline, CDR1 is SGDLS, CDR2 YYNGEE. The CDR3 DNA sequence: TGTGCCAGCAGCGTAGCTAGCGGGGGGCACAGACTCTACGAGCAGTACTTC. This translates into CASSVASGGHRLYEQYF.

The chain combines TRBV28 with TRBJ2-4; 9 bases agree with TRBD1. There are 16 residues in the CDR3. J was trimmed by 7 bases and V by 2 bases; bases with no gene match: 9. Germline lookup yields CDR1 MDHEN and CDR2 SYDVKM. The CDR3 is CASSLGGQGPLNIQYF. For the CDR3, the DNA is TGTGCCAGCAGTTTAGGGGGACAGGGCCCTCTGAACATTCAGTACTTC.

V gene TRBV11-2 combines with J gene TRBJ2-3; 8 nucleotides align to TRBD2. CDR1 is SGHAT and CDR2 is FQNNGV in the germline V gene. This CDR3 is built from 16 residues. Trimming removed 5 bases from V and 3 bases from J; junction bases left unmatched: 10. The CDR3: CASSMGIAGSTDTQYF. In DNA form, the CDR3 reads TGTGCCAGCAGCATGGGAATAGCGGGATCGACAGATACGCAGTATTTT.

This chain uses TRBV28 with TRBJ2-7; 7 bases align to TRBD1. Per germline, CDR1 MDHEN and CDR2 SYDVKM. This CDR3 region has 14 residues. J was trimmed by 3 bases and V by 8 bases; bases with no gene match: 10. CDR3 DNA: TGTGCCAGCGATAAAATGGGACAGAACTACGAGCAGTACTTC. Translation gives CASDKMGQNYEQYF.

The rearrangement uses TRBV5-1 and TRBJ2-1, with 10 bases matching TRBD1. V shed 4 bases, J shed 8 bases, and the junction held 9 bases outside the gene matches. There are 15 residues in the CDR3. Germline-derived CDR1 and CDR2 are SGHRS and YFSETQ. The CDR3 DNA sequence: TGCGCCAGCAGCATGGGACAGGGGTTAAGGCATGAGCAGTTCTTC. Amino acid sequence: CASSMGQGLRHEQFF. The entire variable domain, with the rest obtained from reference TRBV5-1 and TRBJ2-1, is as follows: KAGVTQTPRYLIKTRGQQVTLSCSPISGHRSVSWYQQTPGQGLQFLFEYFSETQRNKGNFPGRFSGRQFSNSRSEMNVSTLELGDSALYLCASSMGQGLRHEQFFGPGTRLTVL.